This record covers a single T cell receptor beta chain. Only one count was recorded for this clonotype. The antigen it recognizes is unknown. No base qualities exist here, and no much larger clone lies one base off it. One read amounts to weak evidence. The entry originates in a study of blood T cells in healthy people across ages (dated by TCRdb to about 2015). For the wider study: Template switching captured roughly one uniquely barcoded TCR beta cDNA molecule per two T cells in model experiments. Using deep sequencing normalized with unique cDNA molecular identifiers, the study measured how TCR beta repertoire diversity changes with age. Donors were grouped into four age groups: young (average 16 years), middle-aged (approximately 41), aged (around 62) and long-lived (just over 80). To avoid experimental bias, donors of different ages were randomly spread across the sequencing lanes. For two donors (one aged 18 to 30 and one aged 80 or older), the study analyzed two additional independent replicas of 1 million unique cDNA reads from the same blood draw. On the study overall, not on this receptor specifically: Observed TCR beta diversity per million T cells fell roughly linearly with age, and a significant reduction was already apparent by age roughly 40. There was a strong correlation between observed TCR beta diversity and the percentage of naive T cells measured by flow cytometry. Compared with the aged group, the long-lived group had more naive CD4+ T cells, fewer expanded clones and increased TCR diversity, a pattern suggesting age selection. Donor CMV infection status was unknown, potentially confounding age-related changes in expanded clonotypes. Since profiling was done on bulk unsorted PBMCs, naive and antigen-experienced compartments could not be conclusively compared. Total diversity estimates from one million sequenced T cells were considered lower bounds and underestimates.

Donors were a few dozen systemically healthy Caucasian individuals from Russia aged roughly 6 to 95 years. Each donor gave ten milliliters of peripheral blood, collected into EDTA-treated Vacutainer tubes. Ficoll-Paque density-gradient centrifugation was used to isolate PBMCs, with at least 6.5 million obtained per sample. Trizol reagent was used to extract total RNA from PBMCs, with at least 6 micrograms per sample. Naive CD45RAhigh/CD27high T cell percentages were measured by flow cytometry on a PBMC aliquot from every donor. The method was 5' RACE. Sequenced using an Illumina HiSeq 2500. A second PCR of 7 to 11 cycles was performed with a sample-barcoded 5' primer and a J-beta primer mix. Each TCR beta cDNA molecule received a unique molecular identifier from a template-switch 5' adaptor carrying 12 random nucleotides. Each sample yielded at least 2.5 million CDR3-containing paired-end reads. The Mint cDNA synthesis kit, primed by a TRBC-specific oligonucleotide, was used to synthesize first-strand cDNA from all RNA. All cDNA was treated with uracil-DNA glycosylase and then went through a first 18-cycle PCR with the universal primers M1SS and BC2_uni_R. Per the authors' processing: Normalization of each sample was performed by random selection of 1 million high-quality reads, each carrying a distinct molecular identifier. Instead of being binned into consensus sequences, reads with shared molecular identifiers were discarded. MiTCR, run with a Q25 quality threshold and the strictest error-elimination algorithm, handled CDR3 identification, clonotype clustering and error correction. A nonparametric unseen species model with Euler transformation was used to estimate lower-bound total TCR beta diversity. Through fastp at Q25 and MiXCR, TCRdb rebuilt clones from the public reads, retaining in-frame beta chains. Every distinct CDR3 protein forms one entry, paired with its most common genes and DNA. Clone size and V and J calls follow TCRdb, not the original study. For this sample there are around 710,000 distinct CDR3 sequences; roughly two fifths appear just once. In total, the top ten clones hold 20% to 25% of the sample.

This TCR was sampled from a woman aged 60 to 75 in good health. Source material: blood.

The CDR3 region has the sequence CASSQGRTGTEKLFF. In nucleotide form, the sequence is TGCGCCAGCAGCCAGGGTCGGACAGGGACCGAAAAACTGTTTTTT. The receptor chain draws on TRBV5-1 and TRBJ1-4; 8 central nucleotides agree with TRBD1. CDR1 and CDR2 were assigned from the germline V gene as SGHRS and YFSETQ. Compared with germline, V lacks 4 bases and J lacks 8 bases; bases without a gene match: 10. Inclusive of the bounding cysteine and phenylalanine, the CDR3 is 15 residues long. Just the 45-base CDR3 DNA is kept, in frame starting at base 1.